The clone carrying this TCR beta chain was counted between two and nine times. The data were taken from a study of technical replicates of blood from several donors. The table came from immunoSEQ multiplex PCR; TCRdb's copy has only in-frame clones and leaves some out. Here the sample spans just over 55,000 clones, just over 90% being singletons. CDR3 size: 12 residues. Trimming removed 7 bases from V and 9 bases from J, with 10 bases in between. In germline, CDR1 is MNHEY, CDR2 SVGAGI. This receptor was identified in a human donor in good health. Some clones in this sample may be carry-over from other donors' samples. The rearrangement links TRBV6-5 to TRBJ1-6; a weak D match, TRBD1 (5 bases). Sequenced: PBMCs. The CDR3 DNA reads as TGTGCCAGCACCTCAGGGTTTTCACCCCTCCACTTT. This encodes CASTSGFSPLHF.